The next 19 T cell receptor beta chains were all read from a single sample in a study of T cells in women clearing cervical HPV infection (dated by TCRdb to 2016 to 2018). Libraries were prepared through the immunoSEQ multiplex PCR assay. TCRdb carries this immuneACCESS record with in-frame sequences only. Its versions omit some clonotypes, under half of them owing to an unresolved V gene in the studies checked, with the rest unexplained. The sample table on file contains about 33,000 clones. The top ten constitute roughly 4% of the sample. What was sequenced was blood buffy coat. The receptors come from a woman aged 18 to 75 with a cervical HPV16 infection that either progressed to CIN3+ or cleared (not recorded which).

Of note for this clone: Read coverage stops 3 residues before the CDR3 terminus; the germline J gene supplies the remainder. The rearrangement joins TRBV11-2 to TRBJ2-3, with no clear D. The germline V and J ends were trimmed by 1 base and 2 bases, with 4 bases remaining between them. The germline gives CDR1 SGHAT, CDR2 FQNNGV. The CDR3 consists of 13 residues. The sequenced part of the CDR3 DNA is TGTGCCAGCAGCTTAGCCCTCACAGATACG. It codes for CASSLALTDT. The whole CDR3 protein is CASSLALTDTQYF.

On this clone itself: Coverage ceases 3 residues before the CDR3 finishes, and the germline J gene fills in the end. The rearrangement links TRBV12-3 or TRBV12-4 to TRBJ1-2, with 8 nucleotides matching TRBD1. The CDR3 is made up of 14 amino acids. After removal of 5 bases from V and 5 bases from J, the junction contained 7 bases not matched to a gene. The sequenced part of the CDR3 DNA is TGTGCCAGCAGTCCCACAGGGGGGGGTTATGGC. Residues: CASSPTGGGYG. The whole CDR3 reads CASSPTGGGYGYTF.

As for this clone: The sequence runs out 3 residues before the end of the CDR3; the remainder is reconstructed from the germline J gene. This sequence joins TRBV19 and TRBJ1-5; 9 bases are a match to TRBD1. The V segment lost 6 bases and the J segment 3 bases; nucleotides outside the gene matches: 3. The CDR3 spans 14 residues. Germline V gene sequence: CDR1 LNHDA, CDR2 SQIVND (reference sequence). CDR3 amino acids: CASSGQGYNQPQHF. CDR3 DNA, as far as it was read: TGTGCCAGTAGCGGACAGGGGTACAATCAGCCC. The variable domain in full, with the rest retrieved from reference TRBV19 and TRBJ1-5, is DGGITQSPKYLFRKEGQNVTLSCEQNLNHDAMYWYRQDPGQGLRLIYYSQIVNDFQKGDIAEGYSVSREKKESFPLTVTSAQKNPTAFYLCASSGQGYNQPQHFGDGTRLSIL.

Points on this clone: The DNA ends 3 residues before the CDR3 does, and the rest of the CDR3 is filled in from the germline J gene. J is TRBJ1-2 and V is TRBV5-1; 10 bases map to TRBD1. V lost 4 bases to trimming and J lost 4 bases; unmatched junction nucleotides: 10. The CDR3 totals 16 residues. Germline CDR1 and CDR2: SGHRS and YFSETQ. The CDR3 reads CASSDLGQGTVYGYTF. The CDR3 bases that were read are TGCGCCAGCAGCGATTTGGGACAGGGGACTGTCTATGGC.

In terms of frequency, this clone is medium-sized. A junction end diverges from the germline sequence, so it may reflect a read error. From the germline J gene comes the end of the CDR3, since the read stops 3 residues before it. The gene calls are TRBV4-2 and TRBJ1-6; possible D gene TRBD1, 5 bases. The CDR3 spans 14 residues. Germline V lookup: CDR1 LGHNA, CDR2 YNFKEQ. The part of the CDR3 DNA that was read is TGCGCCAGCAGCCAACTCAGGGCTGTGACACCC. It codes for CASSQLRAVTP. Given in full, the CDR3 is CASSQLRAVTPLHF.

As regards this clone: The read halts 3 residues ahead of the CDR3 end, with the missing end drawn from the germline J gene. The rearrangement uses TRBV30 and TRBJ2-2; weak D call: TRBD1 (6 bases). The germline gives CDR1 GTSNPN, CDR2 SVGIG (reference sequence). The CDR3 has 15 residues. Trimming removed 2 bases at V and 4 bases at J, with 14 bases between. The sequenced CDR3 bases are TGTGCCTGGAGTTCAACGGGACAAAGCACCGGGGAG. Translating gives CAWSSTGQSTGE. The CDR3 reads in full as CAWSSTGQSTGELFF.

Incomplete CDR3 DNA: TGTGCCAGCAGTGAGTCGTTCAATGAG. Translated, it gives CASSESFNE. The complete CDR3 protein is CASSESFNEQFF. The J gene is TRBJ2-1, the V gene TRBV6-1; unclear D gene. The read finishes 3 residues shy of the CDR3 end, and the germline J gene is used to complete it. Germline CDR1 MNHNS, CDR2 SASEGT. There are 12 residues in the CDR3. V lost 3 bases to trimming and J lost 6 bases, with 6 bases between them.

CDR3 DNA, as far as it was read: TGCGCCAGCAGCTTGTGGGGGCAGAACACTGAA. It encodes CASSLWGQNTE. The whole CDR3 sequence is CASSLWGQNTEAFF. V and J are TRBV5-1 and TRBJ1-1; a weak D match, TRBD1 (6 bases). The read finishes 3 residues shy of the CDR3 end, and the germline J gene is used to complete it. Trimming took off 1 base at V and 1 base at J, with 8 bases between the two ends. In germline, CDR1 is SGHRS, CDR2 YFSETQ. The CDR3 loop spans 14 amino acids.

On this clone: The read is 3 residues too short to cover the CDR3 end, so that end is filled in from the germline J gene. The chain is built from TRBV19 and TRBJ1-5; 7 nucleotides line up with TRBD1. The CDR3 totals 16 residues. Looked up from germline, CDR1 is LNHDA and CDR2 is SQIVND (reference sequence). The V and J ends lost 7 bases and 0 bases, in that order; junction bases with no gene match: 9. CDR3 in amino acids: CASTLFGTDSNQPQHF. The covered CDR3 bases are TGTGCCAGTACATTGTTCGGGACAGATAGCAATCAGCCC.

On this clone: The CDR3 goes on 3 residues after the read ends, and that part is filled in from the germline J gene. The chain is built from TRBV6-2 or TRBV6-3 and TRBJ1-1, with D tentatively TRBD1 (6 bases). Looked up from germline, CDR1 is MNHEY and CDR2 is SVGEGT. Trimming removed 6 bases at V and 0 bases at J, with 14 bases between. The CDR3 loop spans 15 amino acids. The covered CDR3 bases are TGTGCCAGCAGGGGAAGGACAGCTGTGAACACTGAA. Translation: CASRGRTAVNTE. The whole CDR3 is CASRGRTAVNTEAFF.

Of note for this clone: The CDR3 end lies 3 residues beyond the end of the read and is filled in from the germline J gene. V usage is TRBV2 and J usage is TRBJ2-7; D is perhaps TRBD1 (6 bases). With 10 bases removed from V and 6 bases from J, the gap between germline ends came to 16 bases. Per germline, CDR1 SNHLY and CDR2 FYNNEI. There are 12 residues in the CDR3. This chain's CDR3 is CATGTRGLEQYF. Partial CDR3 DNA: TGTGCCACCGGGACAAGGGGCCTCGAG.

Regarding this clone: The DNA ends 3 residues before the CDR3 does, and the rest of the CDR3 is filled in from the germline J gene. The V and J genes are TRBV5-1 and TRBJ1-5, with a weak D call TRBD1 (5 bases). The CDR3 extends over 13 amino acids. V was trimmed by 0 bases and J by 5 bases, leaving 6 bases between them. Germline V gene lookup returns CDR1 SGHRS and CDR2 YFSETQ. The part of the CDR3 DNA that was read is TGCGCCAGCAGCTTGGGAGGGGATCAGCCC. Amino acids: CASSLGGDQP. The CDR3 in full is CASSLGGDQPQHF.

To note about this clone: The read ends 3 residues early relative to the CDR3; the germline J gene fills the gap. The chain has TRBV7-6 and TRBJ1-4; 8 bases are shared with TRBD1. J was trimmed by 8 bases and V by 4 bases; bases with no gene match: 6. CDR1 is SGHVS, CDR2 FNYEAQ, per germline. The CDR3 runs to 14 residues. CDR3 residues: CASSSGQGGEKLFF. The part of the CDR3 DNA that was read is TGTGCCAGCAGCTCTGGACAGGGTGGAGAAAAA. Full variable domain (remainder filled in from reference TRBV7-6 and TRBJ1-4): GAGVSQSPRYKVTKRGQDVALRCDPISGHVSLYWYRQALGQGPEFLTYFNYEAQQDKSGLPNDRFSAERPEGSISTLTIQRTEQRDSAMYRCASSSGQGGEKLFFGSGTQLSVL.

Regarding this clone: The CDR3 end is not reached by the read, which stops 3 residues before it; the germline J gene fills it in. The chain uses TRBV29-1 and TRBJ1-1; no firm D call. The CDR3 runs 10 residues. The germline gives CDR1 SQVTM, CDR2 ANQGSEA. The V end was cut by 7 bases, the J end by 1 base, with 4 bases between. This chain's CDR3 is CSAWNTEAFF. The DNA read from the CDR3 is TGCAGCGCTTGGAACACTGAA.

In regard to this clone: A read error may account for a junction end that differs from germline. The read terminates 3 residues ahead of where the CDR3 ends, so the germline J gene completes it. The chain links TRBV4-2 to TRBJ2-2; a possible D gene is TRBD1 (6 bases). Germline V lookup: CDR1 LGHNA, CDR2 YNFKEQ. This CDR3 has 17 residues. The CDR3 DNA, read in part, is TGCGCCAGCAGCCAAGATCTAAAGGGGGTCGGCACCGGGGAG. This gives the protein CASSQDLKGVGTGE. The entire CDR3 protein reads CASSQDLKGVGTGELFF.

To note about this clone: The missing CDR3 end, 3 residues past where the read stops, is filled in from the germline J gene. The chain couples TRBV6-2 or TRBV6-3 to TRBJ1-5; 11 positions match TRBD1. V lost 5 bases to trimming and J lost 6 bases; unmatched junction nucleotides: 9. Germline V gene sequence: CDR1 MNHEY, CDR2 SVGEGT. This CDR3 comprises 16 residues. CDR3 region: CASSPSGQGEGQPQHF. The CDR3 DNA, read in part, is TGTGCCAGCAGTCCTTCGGGACAGGGGGAAGGTCAGCCC.

Worth noting for this clone: The read falls 3 residues short of the CDR3 end, and the missing part is taken from the germline J gene. This chain joins TRBV7-6 and TRBJ2-5; perhaps TRBD2 as D (6 bases). This CDR3 spans 13 amino acids. Trimming cost V 4 bases and J 7 bases, with 13 bases left between them. CDR1 and CDR2 (germline): SGHVS, FNYEAQ. The CDR3 reads CASSSLGLPTQYF. CDR3 bases read: TGTGCCAGCAGCTCACTGGGACTTCCGACC. Complete variable domain (other parts from reference TRBV7-6 and TRBJ2-5): GAGVSQSPRYKVTKRGQDVALRCDPISGHVSLYWYRQALGQGPEFLTYFNYEAQQDKSGLPNDRFSAERPEGSISTLTIQRTEQRDSAMYRCASSSLGLPTQYFGPGTRLLVL.

On this clone itself: The read halts 3 residues ahead of the CDR3 end, with the missing end drawn from the germline J gene. The chain has TRBV5-1 and TRBJ1-6, with 9 bases lining up with TRBD1. J gave up 0 bases and V 5 bases, and 6 bases lay outside the gene matches. The CDR3 loop spans 17 amino acids. The germline V gene has CDR1 SGHRS and CDR2 YFSETQ. The part of the CDR3 DNA that was read is TGCGCCAGCAGACCTGGACAGGGGAGCTCCTATAATTCACCC. As protein: CASRPGQGSSYNSP. The entire CDR3 is CASRPGQGSSYNSPLHF.

A note on this clone: With the read ending 3 residues before the CDR3 end, the germline J gene is used to fill in that end. The V gene is TRBV19, the J gene TRBJ1-6, with D perhaps matching TRBD1 (6 bases). Looked up from germline, CDR1 is LNHDA and CDR2 is SQIVND (reference sequence). Between the trimmed V and J ends, which lost 6 bases and 7 bases, there was a span of 19 bases. This CDR3 spans 16 amino acids. The CDR3 region is CASSPRGGQGNSPLHF. The sequenced part of the CDR3 DNA is TGTGCCAGTAGCCCACGGGGCGGGCAGGGGAATTCACCC.